This T cell receptor beta chain was captured in a study of blood T cell repertoires in COVID-19. Study-wide context: Samples taken during acute and convalescent COVID-19 were collected in the United States, Italy and Spain.

Original data processing: By means of reference gene primer amplification, nucleated cell counts were estimated. Sequencing was performed with immunoSEQ multiplex PCR; in TCRdb, only in-frame clones are kept and a portion is missing. V, J and clone size were drawn from that table, and D and trimming were deduced from the DNA. The table has around 250,000 clones, around 86% seen once; the top ten hold over 6%. The table lists this clone with a few counts. The sequenced sample was peripheral blood. This clonotype originated in a woman in her 70s with active or convalescent COVID-19.

The CDR3 loop is CASSLDQVIEGSYGKLFF. The CDR3 DNA reads TGTGCCAGCAGCTTAGATCAAGTGATCGAGGGTAGCTATGGAAAACTGTTTTTT. The chain employs TRBV11-2 and TRBJ1-4; D is unclear. Germline CDR1 SGHAT, CDR2 FQNNGV. Trimming removed 0 bases from V and 10 bases from J, with 24 bases in between. The CDR3 spans 18 residues. The full variable domain, its missing parts supplied by reference TRBV11-2 and TRBJ1-4, is EAGVAQSPRYKIIEKRQSVAFWCNPISGHATLYWYQQILGQGPKLLIQFQNNGVVDDSQLPKDRFSAERLKGVDSTLKIQPAKLEDSAVYLCASSLDQVIEGSYGKLFFGSGTQLSVL.